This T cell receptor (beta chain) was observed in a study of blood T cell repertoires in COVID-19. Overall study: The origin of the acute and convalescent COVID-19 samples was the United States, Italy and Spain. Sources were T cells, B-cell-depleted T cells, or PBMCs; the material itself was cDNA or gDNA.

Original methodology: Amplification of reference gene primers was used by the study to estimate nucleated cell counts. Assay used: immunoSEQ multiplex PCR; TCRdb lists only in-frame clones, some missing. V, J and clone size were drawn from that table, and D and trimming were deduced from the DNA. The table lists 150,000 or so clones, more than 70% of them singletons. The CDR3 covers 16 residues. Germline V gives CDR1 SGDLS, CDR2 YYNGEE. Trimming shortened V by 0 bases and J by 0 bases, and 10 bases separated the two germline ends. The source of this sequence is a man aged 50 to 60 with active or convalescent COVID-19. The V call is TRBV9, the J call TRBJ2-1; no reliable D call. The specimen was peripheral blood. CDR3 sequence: CASSVDAYSSYNEQFF. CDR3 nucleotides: TGTGCCAGCAGCGTAGATGCCTACTCCTCCTACAATGAGCAGTTCTTC.